The sequence of this T cell receptor beta chain was determined in a study of OX40 agonist ivuxolimab in advanced cancers. At the level of the study: Patients assigned to dose escalation were diagnosed with hepatocellular carcinoma, melanoma, renal cell or head and neck cancer. Notes on the study in general: Those patients achieving a partial response at 0.1-3.0 mg/kg showed among the lowest clonal expansion. Clonal expansion by week 6 occurred in CD4+ and CD8+ blood T cells (at 0.1 to 3.0 mg/kg).

In regard to this clone: Its target is unknown.

Sequenced by immunoSEQ multiplex PCR; TCRdb stores in-frame clones only, minus some. The repertoire holds fewer than 30,000 clones, with around 81% as singletons. The starting material was CD4+ or CD8+ T cells sorted from blood, obtained in a trial of the OX40 agonist ivuxolimab. The TCR comes from an adult with an advanced solid tumor such as melanoma, head and neck, liver or kidney cancer.

The CDR3 protein is CASSLSDTSYNEQFF. In nucleotides, the CDR3 is TGTGCCAGCAGCTTGTCGGATACCTCCTACAATGAGCAGTTCTTC. The V gene is TRBV5-6, the J gene TRBJ2-1, with D unclear. V gave up 1 base and J gave up 0 bases, with 8 bases separating them. The CDR3 has 15 amino acids. Looked up from germline, CDR1 is SGHDT and CDR2 is YYEEEE.